Listed here are 19 T cell receptor beta chains from one sample, sequenced in a study of beta chain features in type 1 diabetes. The study reverse transcribed the entire isolated RNA, so it sequenced expressed TCRB transcripts. The method was immunoSEQ multiplex PCR; TCRdb's version includes in-frame clones alone and lacks a portion of them. This sample carries roughly 180,000 clones, around 13% of them seen once, and the ten largest clones take about 0.59%. Specimen: central memory CD4+ T cells from blood. These TCRs come from a woman under 30 in good health.

This clone was picked up a small number of times. Other DNA sequences in the sample encode the same CDR3. The chain links TRBV5-1 to TRBJ2-7; TRBD1 agrees at 9 bases. The length of the CDR3 is 14 residues. CDR1 SGHRS and CDR2 YFSETQ come from the germline V gene. V trimming: 2 bases; J trimming: 4 bases; junction bases outside the gene matches: 4. The CDR3 sequence: CASSFGQGRYEQYF. In DNA form, the CDR3 reads TGCGCCAGCAGCTTTGGACAGGGGAGGTACGAGCAGTACTTC.

The CDR3 protein is CASSSSEYEQFF. In nucleotides, the CDR3 is TGCGCCAGCAGTTCTAGCGAGTATGAGCAGTTCTTC. The genes are TRBV5-1 and TRBJ2-1, with D perhaps TRBD2 (6 bases). This CDR3 spans 12 amino acids. The germline V and J ends were trimmed by 5 bases and 8 bases, with 11 bases remaining between them. Looked up from germline, CDR1 is SGHRS and CDR2 is YFSETQ.

This clone was counted between two and nine times. The chain uses TRBV28 and TRBJ2-6, with D tentatively TRBD1 (5 bases). The V and J ends lost 5 bases and 0 bases respectively, with 11 bases between them. The CDR3 runs to 16 residues. The germline V gene has CDR1 MDHEN and CDR2 SYDVKM. CDR3 protein: CASSLTVASGANVLTF. CDR3 DNA: TGTGCCAGCAGTCTGACAGTGGCCTCTGGGGCCAACGTCCTGACTTTC.

The CDR3 reads CASKTLAGFGYEQYF. The CDR3 DNA reads as TGTGCCAGCAAGACCCTAGCGGGATTCGGCTACGAGCAGTACTTC. This chain connects TRBV7-2 to TRBJ2-7; 9 nucleotides agree with TRBD2. This CDR3 spans 15 amino acids. Per the germline V gene, CDR1 is SGHTA and CDR2 is FQGNSA. J was trimmed by 3 bases and V by 7 bases; bases with no gene match: 10.

V and J are TRBV28 and TRBJ2-1; 11 nucleotides align to TRBD2. This CDR3 region has 15 residues. In germline, CDR1 is MDHEN, CDR2 SYDVKM. The ends lost 5 bases at V and 8 bases at J; junction bases unmatched: 8. CDR3 DNA: TGTGCCAGCAGTGTCCACCTAGCGGGAGGCGATGAGCAGTTCTTC. It is translated as CASSVHLAGGDEQFF.

This chain connects TRBV7-2 to TRBJ2-7; 13 nucleotides line up with TRBD2. Trimming cost V 5 bases and J 6 bases; bases outside gene matches: 7. The CDR3 loop spans 15 amino acids. CDR1 and CDR2 (germline): SGHTA, FQGNSA. The CDR3 sequence is CASSPARTSGSEQYF. DNA of the CDR3: TGTGCCAGCAGCCCCGCCCGGACTAGCGGGAGCGAGCAGTACTTC.

This clone occurred a few times. The chain links TRBV5-1 to TRBJ2-7; a weak D match, TRBD2 (6 bases). This CDR3 has 13 residues. The germline V and J ends were trimmed by 2 bases and 6 bases, with 12 bases remaining between them. Germline-derived CDR1 and CDR2 are SGHRS and YFSETQ. The CDR3 loop reads CASSFSPSVEQYF. The CDR3 DNA is TGCGCCAGCAGCTTTTCTCCTAGCGTCGAGCAGTACTTC.

This clone was seen only a few times. Here the CDR3 reads CASSEPGLAGGGELFF. The CDR3 nucleotides are TGCGCCAGCAGTGAGCCGGGACTAGCGGGAGGCGGGGAGCTGTTTTTT. V is TRBV10-2 and J is TRBJ2-2, with 15 bases identical to TRBD2. CDR1 is WSHSY and CDR2 is SAAADI in the germline V gene. After removal of 2 bases from V and 7 bases from J, the junction contained 2 bases not matched to a gene. The CDR3 covers 16 residues.

The gene calls are TRBV25-1 and TRBJ1-1, with 8 bases identical to TRBD1. J was trimmed by 1 base and V by 5 bases; bases with no gene match: 3. Per the germline V gene, CDR1 is MGHDK and CDR2 is SYGVNS. The CDR3 is made up of 14 amino acids. CDR3 residues: CASSLGQANTEAFF. The CDR3 DNA sequence: TGTGCCAGCAGTCTGGGACAGGCGAACACTGAAGCTTTCTTT.

Only a few counts were recorded for this clone. V and J are TRBV27 and TRBJ2-1; 12 positions agree with TRBD2. Germline V CDR1 and CDR2: MNHEY, SMNVEV (reference sequence). The CDR3 runs 16 residues. J gave up 7 bases and V 6 bases, and 10 bases lay outside the gene matches. The CDR3 DNA reads as TGTGCCAGCAGCCTGACTAGCGGGAGAGTGGGGAATGAGCAGTTCTTC. Protein: CASSLTSGRVGNEQFF.

This clone was recorded a few times. This rearrangement joins TRBV5-6 to TRBJ2-1, with 12 bases identical to TRBD2. The CDR3 has 16 residues. Germline-derived CDR1 and CDR2 are SGHDT and YYEEEE. Trimming removed 0 bases from V and 7 bases from J; junction bases left unmatched: 5. CDR3 amino acids: CASSLASGRAGNEQFF. Here the CDR3 DNA reads TGTGCCAGCAGCTTGGCTAGCGGGAGGGCCGGTAATGAGCAGTTCTTC.

This chain connects TRBV18 to TRBJ1-4, with TRBD1 identical over 9 bases. The CDR3 is 15 amino acids. The germline gives CDR1 KGHSH, CDR2 LQKENI. Germline trimming cut 1 base from V and 7 bases from J; bases unmatched to any gene: 4. CDR3 sequence (DNA): TGTGCCAGCTCACCACGGGGGACAGGGAGTGAAAAACTGTTTTTT. This sequence encodes CASSPRGTGSEKLFF.

This chain links TRBV28 with TRBJ1-4; 8 bases line up with TRBD1. The CDR3 loop spans 15 amino acids. Trimming took 5 bases from V and 4 from J; bases not matched to a gene: 6. Germline V gene data show CDR1 as MDHEN and CDR2 as SYDVKM. CDR3 bases: TGTGCCAGCAGTGCGGGACAGGCCTATAATGAAAAACTGTTTTTT. Translation: CASSAGQAYNEKLFF.

The genes are TRBV20-1 and TRBJ2-7, with D tentatively TRBD1 (5 bases). The V end lost 7 bases, the J end lost 9 bases, and 16 bases lay between the germline ends. The germline V gene encodes CDR1 DFQATT and CDR2 SNEGSKA (reference sequence). The CDR3 contains 11 residues. The CDR3 DNA sequence: TGCAGTGTTTTTGTAGGGGCGAGGCAGTACTTC. This codes for CSVFVGARQYF.

This clone was found a few times. CDR3 nucleotide sequence: TGTGCCAGCAGCACCCTCCGGGCAGGGGGCTTCTACGAGCAGTACTTC. Encoded protein: CASSTLRAGGFYEQYF. The rearrangement uses TRBV28 and TRBJ2-7, with TRBD1 identical over 8 bases. The germline gives CDR1 MDHEN, CDR2 SYDVKM. This CDR3 comprises 16 residues. V was pared by 6 bases and J by 3 bases, with 13 bases of the junction left unmatched.

The chain links TRBV7-9 to TRBJ2-7; TRBD1 matches at 11 bases. With V trimmed by 6 bases and J by 4 bases, 8 bases remained unmatched. This CDR3 has 15 amino acids. Germline V gene lookup returns CDR1 SEHNR and CDR2 FQNEAQ (reference sequence). The CDR3 DNA follows: TGTGCCAGCAGGTTTGGGACAGGGGGGGTATACGAGCAGTACTTC. It codes for CASRFGTGGVYEQYF.

Note on this clone: The same CDR3 also results from other DNA sequences found in this sample. The chain combines TRBV7-2 with TRBJ1-2; unclear D gene. The CDR3 has 13 amino acids. Germline V gene sequence: CDR1 SGHTA, CDR2 FQGNSA. V shed 6 bases and J shed 4 bases, with 12 bases lying between them. The chain's CDR3 is CASSLGQSYGYTF. CDR3 nucleotides: TGTGCCAGCAGTCTCGGTCAAAGCTATGGCTACACCTTC. Together with reference TRBV7-2 and TRBJ1-2, the CDR3 gives the full variable domain: GAGVSQSPSNKVTEKGKDVELRCDPISGHTALYWYRQSLGQGLEFLIYFQGNSAPDKSGLPSDRFSAERTGGSVSTLTIQRTQQEDSAVYLCASSLGQSYGYTFGSGTRLTVV.

The rearrangement joins TRBV11-1 to TRBJ2-1, with 9 bases matching TRBD1. CDR1 and CDR2 from the germline V gene are SGHAT and FQDESV (reference sequence). V gave up 4 bases and J gave up 6 bases; unmatched junction bases: 1. The CDR3 covers 13 residues. The CDR3 DNA sequence: TGTGCCAGCAGCTCGACAGGGGGCAATGAGCAGTTCTTC. Its protein product is CASSSTGGNEQFF.

The chain links TRBV28 to TRBJ2-7; 8 bases map to TRBD2. Germline loops: CDR1 MDHEN, CDR2 SYDVKM. The CDR3 is made up of 16 amino acids. The junction had 9 bases not matched to a gene; V was cut back by 5 bases and J by 0 bases. CDR3 sequence: CASSAGTSGYSYEQYF. The CDR3 DNA follows: TGTGCCAGCAGTGCAGGAACTAGCGGTTACTCCTACGAGCAGTACTTC.